This T cell receptor (beta chain) emerged from a study of CD8+ T cells in alopecia areata. The CDR3 has 16 amino acids. The J segment lost 10 bases and the V segment lost 0 bases, leaving 12 bases of the junction unmatched. In germline, CDR1 is SGHDT, CDR2 YYEEEE. Treatment defined: oral pan-JAK inhibitor, 5-10 mg twice daily. Extracted RNA was reverse transcribed, and the resulting cDNA served as sequencing template. TCRdb's table, derived via immunoSEQ multiplex PCR, lists solely in-frame clones and lacks some. The table records 120,000 or so clones, about 59% of them present only once. General study results and limits: TCR sharing across patients was less clear than in mice, possibly HLA-related.

Turning to this clone: Its specificity is unknown.

This rearrangement joins TRBV5-6 to TRBJ1-2; 10 nucleotides align to TRBD1. The origin of this receptor is a human donor with alopecia areata. Sequencing used CD4+ T cells sorted from blood, obtained at week 4, from a patient treated with tofacitinib. This CDR3 reads CASSLGVRQGANAYTF. In DNA, the CDR3 is TGTGCCAGCAGCTTGGGAGTGAGACAGGGGGCGAATGCCTACACCTTC.